This TCR beta chain appears in the sequencing data of a study of T cells after yellow fever vaccination. Study-wide results and limits: Boosting was followed by the reappearance of most primary-vaccination clones (less than 98% CD4, about 88% CD8). A small proportion of clonotypes was detected in both the CD4 and CD8 compartments.

This clonotype came up a few times. Its antigen is as yet unknown. Trimming stripped 2 bases from V and 6 bases from J, with 14 bases between. This CDR3 contains 14 residues. Germline V gene lookup returns CDR1 DFQATT and CDR2 SNEGSKA (reference sequence). TCRdb re-called the 5' RACE reads through MiXCR, storing one row per CDR3 protein. The table lists under 200,000 distinct CDR3 sequences, around 7% of them singletons. The chain couples TRBV20-1 to TRBJ2-1, with D perhaps TRBD1 or TRBD2 (5 bases each). Specimen: CD4+ T cells sorted from PBMCs, collected about 5 days after the first yellow fever vaccination. The receptor comes from a man younger than 35 who received the YFV17D yellow fever vaccine. The CDR3 region is CSARPGPIPNEQFF. The CDR3 DNA reads TGCAGTGCTAGACCGGGACCCATCCCCAATGAGCAGTTCTTC.